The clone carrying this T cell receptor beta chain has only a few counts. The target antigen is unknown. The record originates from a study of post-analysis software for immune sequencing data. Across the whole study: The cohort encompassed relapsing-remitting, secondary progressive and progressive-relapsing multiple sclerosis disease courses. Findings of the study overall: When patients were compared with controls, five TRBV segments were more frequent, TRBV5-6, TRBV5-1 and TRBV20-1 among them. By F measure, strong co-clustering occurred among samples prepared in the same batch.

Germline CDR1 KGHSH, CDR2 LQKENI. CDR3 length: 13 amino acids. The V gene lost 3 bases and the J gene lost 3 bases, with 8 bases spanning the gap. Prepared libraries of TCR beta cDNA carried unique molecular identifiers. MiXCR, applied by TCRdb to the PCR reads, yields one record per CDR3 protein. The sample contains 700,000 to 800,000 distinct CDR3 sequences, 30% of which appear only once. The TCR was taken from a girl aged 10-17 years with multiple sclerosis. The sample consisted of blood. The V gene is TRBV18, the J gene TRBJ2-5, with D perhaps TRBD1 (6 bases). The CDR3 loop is CASSPRDKETQYF. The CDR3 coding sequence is TGTGCCAGCTCACCCCGGGACAAAGAGACCCAGTACTTC. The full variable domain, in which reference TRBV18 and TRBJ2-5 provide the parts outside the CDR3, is NAGVMQNPRHLVRRRGQEARLRCSPMKGHSHVYWYRQLPEEGLKFMVYLQKENIIDESGMPKERFSAEFPKEGPSILRIQQVVRGDSAAYFCASSPRDKETQYFGPGTRLLVL.